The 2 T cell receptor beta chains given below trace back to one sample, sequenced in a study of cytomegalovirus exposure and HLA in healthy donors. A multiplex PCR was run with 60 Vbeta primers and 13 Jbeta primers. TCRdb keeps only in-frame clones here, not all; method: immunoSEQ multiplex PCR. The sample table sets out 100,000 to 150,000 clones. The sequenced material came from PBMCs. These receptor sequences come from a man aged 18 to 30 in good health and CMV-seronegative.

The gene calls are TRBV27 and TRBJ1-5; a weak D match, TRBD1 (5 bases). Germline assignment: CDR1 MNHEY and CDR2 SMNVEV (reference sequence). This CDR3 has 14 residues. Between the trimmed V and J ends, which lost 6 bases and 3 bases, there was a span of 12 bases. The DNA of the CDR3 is TGTGCCAGCAGCCCCCCAGGGTACAATCAGCCCCAGCATTTT. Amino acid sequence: CASSPPGYNQPQHF.

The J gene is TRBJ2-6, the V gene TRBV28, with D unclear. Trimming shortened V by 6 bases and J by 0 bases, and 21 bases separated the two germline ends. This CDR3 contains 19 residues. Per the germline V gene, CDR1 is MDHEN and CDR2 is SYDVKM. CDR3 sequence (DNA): TGTGCCAGCAGCCCAGCAGGCAGGTCCCTGGGCTCTGGGGCCAACGTCCTGACTTTC. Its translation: CASSPAGRSLGSGANVLTF.